The rows below give T cell receptor beta chains drawn from one sample of a study of blood T cell repertoires in COVID-19. Method: immunoSEQ multiplex PCR; TCRdb's copy keeps in-frame clones and lacks some. The sample contains hundreds of thousands of clones, approximately 86% of which appear only once. Sequencing used peripheral blood. The receptor set was obtained from a woman in her sixties or seventies with COVID-19, enrolled during active disease. Both conserved end residues are part of each CDR3. D genes are given only for firm matches. For some rows the clone size is stated as once, few or many, or as a class when expanded; others skip it.

J	V	D	size	CDR3	DNA
TRBJ1-3	TRBV28	-	-	CASSLGRRDSGNTIYF	TGTGCCAGCAGTTTGGGCCGGCGCGATTCTGGAAACACCATATATTTT
TRBJ2-7	TRBV13	-	-	CASTGGERSSYEQYF	TGTGCCAGTACCGGCGGGGAGCGGTCCTCCTACGAGCAGTACTTC
TRBJ1-5	TRBV7-8	-	once	CASAGGRRMGGDQPQHF	TGTGCCAGCGCGGGGGGCCGAAGGATGGGCGGTGATCAGCCCCAGCATTTT
TRBJ1-5	TRBV30	-	-	CAWSVLTDNQPQHF	TGTGCCTGGAGTGTATTGACAGACAATCAGCCCCAGCATTTT
TRBJ2-1	TRBV7-3	TRBD2	-	CASSPISGGSNEQFF	TGTGCCAGCAGCCCAATCAGCGGGGGGTCCAATGAGCAGTTCTTC
TRBJ2-1	TRBV4-1	TRBD2	-	CASSLTTMTSGSSYNEQFF	TGCGCCAGCAGCCTCACCACAATGACTAGCGGGAGCTCCTACAATGAGCAGTTCTTC
TRBJ1-5	TRBV10-1	-	-	CASTRDNQPQHF	TGCGCCAGCACCAGGGACAATCAGCCCCAGCATTTT
TRBJ2-1	TRBV27	-	-	CASSLWEGDNEQFF	TGTGCCAGCAGTTTATGGGAGGGGGACAATGAGCAGTTCTTC
TRBJ2-3	TRBV4-1	TRBD1	-	CASSRLQGAGTDTQYF	TGCGCCAGCAGCCGCCTACAGGGGGCAGGCACAGATACGCAGTATTTT
TRBJ1-5	TRBV28	-	-	CASSSPEGGNQPQHF	TGTGCCAGCAGTTCCCCGGAGGGAGGCAATCAGCCCCAGCATTTT
TRBJ2-5	TRBV7-9	-	-	CASSPSRETQYF	TGTGCCAGCAGCCCCTCTCGGGAGACCCAGTACTTC
TRBJ2-7	TRBV3-1/TRBV3-2	-	-	CASSQDRRLGYEQYF	TGTGCCAGCAGCCAAGATCGACGACTAGGCTACGAGCAGTACTTC
TRBJ1-1	TRBV5-6	-	-	CASSLVGGEAFF	TGTGCCAGCAGCTTGGTGGGGGGTGAAGCTTTCTTT
TRBJ2-3	TRBV10-2	TRBD2	once	CASSSGGGQYF	TGCGCCAGCTCCAGCGGGGGGGGGCAGTATTTT
TRBJ1-2	TRBV18	TRBD1	-	CASSAGQGAGYTF	TGTGCCAGCTCGGCGGGTCAGGGGGCTGGCTACACCTTC
TRBJ2-7	TRBV7-9	TRBD1	-	CASSLAGTGTTKQYF	TGTGCCAGCAGCTTAGCCGGGACAGGGACTACGAAACAGTACTTC
TRBJ1-5	TRBV28	-	-	CASSGAGVRNNQPQHF	TGTGCCAGCAGTGGTGCAGGGGTAAGGAACAATCAGCCCCAGCATTTT
TRBJ1-4	TRBV7-9	TRBD1	-	CASSLVGEGGFRGEKLFF	TGTGCCAGCAGCCTCGTTGGGGAAGGGGGCTTCCGGGGTGAAAAACTGTTTTTT
TRBJ1-2	TRBV10-3	TRBD1	-	CATLPGQGARGSGYTF	TGTGCCACCCTACCGGGACAGGGGGCGCGAGGGTCTGGCTACACCTTC
TRBJ1-5	TRBV6-5	TRBD1	-	CASSRQGGNQPQHF	TGTGCCAGCAGCAGACAGGGAGGCAATCAGCCCCAGCATTTT
TRBJ1-1	TRBV5-1	TRBD1	-	CASSLLTGMNTEAFF	TGCGCCAGCAGCTTACTGACAGGGATGAACACTGAAGCTTTCTTT
TRBJ2-1	TRBV18	TRBD2	-	CASSPRAGGPAWNEQFF	TGTGCCAGCTCACCACGGGCGGGGGGGCCGGCGTGGAATGAGCAGTTCTTC
TRBJ2-4	TRBV2	-	-	CASSDGKEKNIQYF	TGTGCCAGCAGTGACGGGAAAGAGAAAAACATTCAGTACTTC
TRBJ1-1	TRBV18	TRBD1	once	CASSQTLDRKDTEAFF	TGTGCCAGCTCACAGACACTGGACAGGAAAGACACTGAAGCTTTCTTT
TRBJ2-7	TRBV4-2	TRBD2	-	CASSQDPDSGGITYEQYF	TGTGCCAGCAGCCAAGATCCAGATAGCGGGGGGATCACCTACGAGCAGTACTTC